These 27 T cell receptor beta chains came from one sample sequenced in a study of blood T cell repertoires in COVID-19. TCRdb keeps only in-frame clones here, not all; method: immunoSEQ multiplex PCR. The data contain a few hundred thousand clones, 90% of them singletons. Material: PBMCs or T cells enriched from blood (not recorded which). These TCRs come from a young man who had recovered from COVID-19.

This clone was detected once. The chain joins TRBV7-3 to TRBJ1-5; tentatively, D is TRBD1 (5 bases). The CDR3 loop spans 14 amino acids. V dropped 0 bases and J dropped 7 bases, with 10 bases sitting between them. Germline V gene sequence: CDR1 SGHTA, CDR2 FQGTGA. The DNA for the CDR3 is TGTGCCAGCAGCTTAACCCTACAGGACCAGCCCCAGCATTTT. Amino acids: CASSLTLQDQPQHF.

V and J are TRBV28 and TRBJ1-2; no clear D. CDR1 and CDR2 (germline): MDHEN, SYDVKM. Deletions cut 3 bases from V and 7 bases from J, with 12 bases between. CDR3 length: 13 amino acids. The CDR3 spells CASSFTPSGGYTF. The CDR3 coding sequence is TGTGCCAGCAGTTTCACACCCTCGGGTGGCTACACCTTC.

The J gene is TRBJ1-1, the V gene TRBV27; D gene unclear. Germline V gene sequence: CDR1 MNHEY, CDR2 SMNVEV (reference sequence). This CDR3 is built from 13 residues. V lost 7 bases, J lost 3 bases, and 12 bases lay in between. The CDR3 protein is CASTRTRYTEAFF. CDR3 sequence (DNA): TGTGCCAGCACCCGTACGAGGTACACTGAAGCTTTCTTT.

This rearrangement joins TRBV30 to TRBJ1-4; D may be TRBD1 (5 bases). CDR3 length: 14 residues. CDR1 is GTSNPN and CDR2 is SVGIG in the germline V gene (reference sequence). Trimming shortened V by 4 bases and J by 7 bases, and 16 bases separated the two germline ends. The CDR3 sequence: CAWIMAREFEKLFF. As DNA, the CDR3 is TGTGCCTGGATAATGGCCAGGGAATTTGAAAAACTGTTTTTT.

V and J are TRBV28 and TRBJ2-5; D is unclear. Per germline, CDR1 MDHEN and CDR2 SYDVKM. Trimming shortened V by 2 bases and J by 1 base, and 8 bases separated the two germline ends. This CDR3 is built from 14 residues. The CDR3 loop reads CASSLSRSQETQYF. CDR3 nucleotides: TGTGCCAGCAGTTTAAGTAGGAGCCAAGAGACCCAGTACTTC.

The CDR3 is CASSLPSSYEQYF. CDR3 coding DNA: TGTGCCAGCAGTTTACCTTCCAGCTACGAGCAGTACTTC. This chain joins TRBV28 and TRBJ2-7, with D hard to call. Between the trimmed V and J ends, which lost 2 bases and 3 bases, there was a span of 8 bases. Germline CDR1 MDHEN, CDR2 SYDVKM. The CDR3 is 13 residues long.

The J gene is TRBJ1-1, the V gene TRBV29-1, with a weak D call TRBD1 (5 bases). Trimming took 6 bases from V and 1 from J, leaving 12 bases between them. Germline CDR1 and CDR2: SQVTM and ANQGSEA. This CDR3 has 13 amino acids. Written as DNA, the CDR3 is TGCAGCGTCGCGAGGACAACGAACACTGAAGCTTTCTTT. Encoded protein: CSVARTTNTEAFF.

The chain combines TRBV28 with TRBJ1-5; D unresolved. Trimming removed 6 bases from V and 5 bases from J, with 17 bases in between. The CDR3 is 15 residues long. Per the germline V gene, CDR1 is MDHEN and CDR2 is SYDVKM. The CDR3 bases are TGTGCCAGCAGCTCAGGCGCGGGAGGCCATCAGCCCCAGCATTTT. Translated: CASSSGAGGHQPQHF.

The V and J genes are TRBV12-5 and TRBJ1-5, with 10 positions matching TRBD1. Unmatched junction bases numbered 4, after V lost 0 bases and J lost 5 bases. The CDR3 is made up of 16 amino acids. Germline values: CDR1 LGHNT, CDR2 FRNRAP. The CDR3 loop reads CASGLVTGTGDQPQHF. CDR3 DNA: TGTGCTAGTGGTTTGGTAACTGGGACAGGGGATCAGCCCCAGCATTTT.

The chain recombines TRBV4-1 with TRBJ2-2, with 7 nucleotides matching TRBD2. This CDR3 has 16 amino acids. Trimming removed 0 bases from V and 5 bases from J; junction bases left unmatched: 6. From germline, CDR1 is MGHRA and CDR2 YSYEKL. The CDR3: CASSQDPAGVTGELFF. The DNA for the CDR3 is TGCGCCAGCAGCCAAGATCCGGCGGGAGTTACCGGGGAGCTGTTTTTT.

This sequence joins TRBV27 and TRBJ1-4, with TRBD1 matching over 8 bases. Per germline, CDR1 MNHEY and CDR2 SMNVEV (reference sequence). After removal of 5 bases from V and 10 bases from J, the junction contained 3 bases not matched to a gene. There are 12 residues in the CDR3. CDR3 nucleotides: TGTGCCAGCAGTCCACAGGGGGGAAAACTGTTTTTT. This sequence encodes CASSPQGGKLFF.

This chain joins TRBV4-1 and TRBJ1-5; TRBD1 aligns across 8 bases. V was clipped by 1 base and J by 7 bases; unmatched bases: 9. Germline V gives CDR1 MGHRA, CDR2 YSYEKL. This CDR3 has 16 residues. CDR3 protein: CASSQGLAGGGQPQHF. The CDR3 region has the DNA TGCGCCAGCAGCCAAGGCCTCGCAGGGGGCGGCCAGCCCCAGCATTTT.

This rearrangement joins TRBV30 to TRBJ1-5, with 7 bases matching TRBD1. This CDR3 has 14 residues. Germline-derived CDR1 and CDR2 are GTSNPN and SVGIG (reference sequence). V trimming: 2 bases; J trimming: 7 bases; junction bases outside the gene matches: 8. CDR3 region: CAWSRGQRRQPQHF. The CDR3 bases are TGTGCCTGGAGTAGGGGGCAGAGACGCCAGCCCCAGCATTTT. The complete variable domain, with remaining parts taken from reference TRBV30 and TRBJ1-5, reads SQTIHQWPATLVQPVGSPLSLECTVEGTSNPNLYWYRQAAGRGLQLLFYSVGIGQISSEVPQNLSASRPQDRQFILSSKKLLLSDSGFYLCAWSRGQRRQPQHFGDGTRLSIL.

This clone was recorded once. The chain recombines TRBV6-1 with TRBJ1-1; 7 bases agree with TRBD1. CDR3 size: 13 residues. Germline values: CDR1 MNHNS, CDR2 SASEGT. V shed 3 bases, J shed 6 bases, and the junction held 4 bases outside the gene matches. The CDR3 DNA reads as TGTGCCAGCAGTGAGTGGCAGGGGGCTGAAGCTTTCTTT. Protein sequence: CASSEWQGAEAFF.

The chain recombines TRBV10-3 with TRBJ2-1; 8 positions match TRBD2. Trimming took 2 bases from V and 8 from J; bases not matched to a gene: 5. The germline gives CDR1 ENHRY, CDR2 SYGVKD. The CDR3 runs to 14 residues. CDR3 residues: CAISERTGGDEQFF. In DNA, the CDR3 is TGTGCCATCAGTGAGCGAACGGGAGGGGATGAGCAGTTCTTC.

The chain joins TRBV10-3 to TRBJ1-5; 7 bases line up with TRBD1. The CDR3 loop spans 13 amino acids. Losses at the gene ends were 11 bases for V and 5 bases for J; bases not matched to a gene: 9. CDR1 and CDR2 from the germline V gene are ENHRY and SYGVKD. Here the CDR3 DNA reads TGTGCCGTCCGGGACAGCAAAGATCAGCCCCAGCATTTT. Its translation is CAVRDSKDQPQHF.

This chain connects TRBV27 to TRBJ1-2; D gene ambiguous. In germline, CDR1 is MNHEY, CDR2 SMNVEV (reference sequence). The CDR3 covers 13 residues. V was trimmed by 6 bases and J by 8 bases, leaving 16 bases between them. CDR3 sequence (DNA): TGTGCCAGCAGCTCCACGGCGACACGGGGCTACACCTTC. Amino acids: CASSSTATRGYTF.

This chain links TRBV11-3 with TRBJ1-4; D is unclear. The V gene lost 2 bases and the J gene lost 8 bases, with 12 bases spanning the gap. This CDR3 region has 14 residues. Germline V lookup: CDR1 SGHNT, CDR2 YENEEA. CDR3 loop: CASSLTQFGEKLFF. CDR3 nucleotides: TGTGCCAGCAGCTTAACCCAATTCGGGGAAAAACTGTTTTTT.

The genes are TRBV13 and TRBJ2-2, with TRBD2 matching over 14 bases. Germline V lookup: CDR1 PRHDT, CDR2 FYEKMQ (reference sequence). This CDR3 spans 16 amino acids. V was pared by 4 bases and J by 7 bases, with 5 bases of the junction left unmatched. The DNA for the CDR3 is TGTGCCAGCAGCTCCCGCGGACTAGCGGGAGGCGGGGAGCTGTTTTTT. It yields the protein CASSSRGLAGGGELFF. Complete variable domain (other parts from reference TRBV13 and TRBJ2-2): AAGVIQSPRHLIKEKRETATLKCYPIPRHDTVYWYQQGPGQDPQFLISFYEKMQSDKGSIPDRFSAQQFSDYHSELNMSSLELGDSALYFCASSSRGLAGGGELFFGEGSRLTVL.

The chain carries TRBV19 and TRBJ2-3, with D possibly TRBD2 on 6 matching bases. Looked up from germline, CDR1 is LNHDA and CDR2 is SQIVND (reference sequence). The ends were cut back, 5 bases at V and 3 bases at J, with 18 bases in the middle. The CDR3 has 16 amino acids. Written as DNA, the CDR3 is TGTGCCAGTAGTTTCCTGGGGGGAGTTGGTACAGATACGCAGTATTTT. This translates into CASSFLGGVGTDTQYF.

The gene calls are TRBV7-9 and TRBJ1-3, with D perhaps TRBD1 (5 bases). V was trimmed by 5 bases and J by 0 bases, leaving 17 bases between them. The CDR3 contains 17 residues. CDR1 and CDR2 (germline): SEHNR, FQNEAQ (reference sequence). In DNA form, the CDR3 reads TGTGCCAGCAGCAACAGGTCCCTTGGCCTCTCTGGAAACACCATATATTTT. Encoded protein: CASSNRSLGLSGNTIYF.

V gene TRBV7-8 combines with J gene TRBJ2-5, with D uncertain. Trimming stripped 8 bases from V and 2 bases from J, with 6 bases between. Germline V gives CDR1 SGHVS, CDR2 FQNEAQ. The CDR3 runs to 11 residues. The CDR3 DNA reads TGTGCCAGCGGCGGACAAGAGACCCAGTACTTC. It specifies CASGGQETQYF.

This chain links TRBV7-9 with TRBJ1-5, with 9 bases aligning to TRBD1. The germline V gene has CDR1 SEHNR and CDR2 FQNEAQ (reference sequence). V trimming: 0 bases; J trimming: 6 bases; junction bases outside the gene matches: 3. The CDR3 extends over 15 amino acids. The DNA of the CDR3 is TGTGCCAGCAGCTTAGCGGGGACAGGGTCTCAGCCCCAGCATTTT. Its protein product is CASSLAGTGSQPQHF.

The J gene is TRBJ2-1, the V gene TRBV10-3; 7 bases align to TRBD2. V lost 10 bases to trimming and J lost 10 bases; unmatched junction nucleotides: 13. The CDR3 is 13 amino acids. Germline CDR1 and CDR2: ENHRY and SYGVKD. CDR3 region: CATNGAGLVEQFF. The CDR3 DNA reads TGTGCCACCAACGGAGCGGGATTGGTAGAGCAGTTCTTC.

The V gene is TRBV29-1, the J gene TRBJ1-2; maybe TRBD1 (5 bases). Germline-derived CDR1 and CDR2 are SQVTM and ANQGSEA. The CDR3 consists of 15 residues. Trimming took 3 bases from V and 1 from J, leaving 15 bases between them. The CDR3 here is CSVEGGTLYNYGYTF. The CDR3 nucleotides are TGCAGCGTTGAGGGGGGGACCCTTTATAACTATGGCTACACCTTC.

The gene calls are TRBV28 and TRBJ1-2; D remains ambiguous. CDR3 length equals 14 residues. The V gene's germline CDR1 is MDHEN and CDR2 SYDVKM. Trimming stripped 2 bases from V and 4 bases from J, with 11 bases between. As DNA, the CDR3 is TGTGCCAGCAGTTTAGGCACCACAATCTATGGCTACACCTTC. Protein: CASSLGTTIYGYTF.

This clone is a singleton in its sample. The CDR3 sequence: CASSPGAGSPLHF. The CDR3 nucleotides read TGCGCCAGCAGCCCAGGGGCTGGTTCACCCCTCCACTTT. V and J are TRBV5-1 and TRBJ1-6, with D perhaps matching TRBD1 (6 bases). Germline V CDR1 and CDR2: SGHRS, YFSETQ. V was clipped by 4 bases and J by 9 bases, with 11 bases between them. CDR3 size: 13 residues.